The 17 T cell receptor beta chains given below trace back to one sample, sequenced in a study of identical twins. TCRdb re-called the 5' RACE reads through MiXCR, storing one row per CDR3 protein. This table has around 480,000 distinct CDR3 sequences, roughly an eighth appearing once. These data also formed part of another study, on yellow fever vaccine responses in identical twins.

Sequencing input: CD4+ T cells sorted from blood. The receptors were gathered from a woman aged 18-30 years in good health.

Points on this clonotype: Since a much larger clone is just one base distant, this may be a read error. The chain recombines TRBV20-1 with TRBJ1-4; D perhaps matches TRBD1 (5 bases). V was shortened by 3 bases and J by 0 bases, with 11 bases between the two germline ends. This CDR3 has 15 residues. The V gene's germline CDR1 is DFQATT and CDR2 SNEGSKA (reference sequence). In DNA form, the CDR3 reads TGCAGTGCTAGGGGGCAGGGTGCAACTAATGAAAAACTGTTTTTT. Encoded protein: CSARGQGATNEKLFF.

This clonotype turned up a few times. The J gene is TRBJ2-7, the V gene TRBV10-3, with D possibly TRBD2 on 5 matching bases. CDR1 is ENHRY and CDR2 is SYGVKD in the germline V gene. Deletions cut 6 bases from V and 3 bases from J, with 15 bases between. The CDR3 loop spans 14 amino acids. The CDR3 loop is CAISTSGGYYEQYF. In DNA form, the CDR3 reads TGTGCCATCAGCACGAGCGGCGGATACTACGAGCAGTACTTC.

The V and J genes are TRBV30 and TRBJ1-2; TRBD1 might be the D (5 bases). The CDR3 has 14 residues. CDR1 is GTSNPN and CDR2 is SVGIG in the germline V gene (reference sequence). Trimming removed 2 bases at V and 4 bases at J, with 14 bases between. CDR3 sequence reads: CAWSWPGRLYGYTF. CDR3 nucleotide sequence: TGTGCCTGGAGTTGGCCGGGACGGCTCTATGGCTACACCTTC.

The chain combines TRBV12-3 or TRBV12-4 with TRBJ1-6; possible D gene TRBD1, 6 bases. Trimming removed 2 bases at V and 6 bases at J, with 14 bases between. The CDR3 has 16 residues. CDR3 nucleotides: TGTGCCAGCAGTTTACAGGAGGGGGGGACTAATTCACCCCTCCACTTT. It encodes CASSLQEGGTNSPLHF.

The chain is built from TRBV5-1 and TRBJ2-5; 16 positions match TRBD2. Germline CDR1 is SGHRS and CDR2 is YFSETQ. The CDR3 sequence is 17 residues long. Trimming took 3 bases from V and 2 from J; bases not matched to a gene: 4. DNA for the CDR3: TGCGCCAGCAGCTCCGGGACTAGCGGGGGGGGACAAGAGACCCAGTACTTC. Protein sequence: CASSSGTSGGGQETQYF.

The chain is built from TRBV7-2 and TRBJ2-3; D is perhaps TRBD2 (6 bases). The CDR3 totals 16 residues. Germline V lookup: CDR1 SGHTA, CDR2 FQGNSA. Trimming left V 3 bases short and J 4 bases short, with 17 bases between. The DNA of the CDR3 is TGTGCCAGCAGCTTCGCGGCGGGGAGTCCGGCAGATACGCAGTATTTT. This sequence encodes CASSFAAGSPADTQYF.

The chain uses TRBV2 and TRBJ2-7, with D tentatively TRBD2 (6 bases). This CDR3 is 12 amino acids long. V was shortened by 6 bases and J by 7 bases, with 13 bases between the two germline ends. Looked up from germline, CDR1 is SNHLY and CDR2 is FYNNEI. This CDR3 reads CASSGGLREQYF. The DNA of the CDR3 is TGTGCCAGCAGCGGAGGGCTCAGGGAGCAGTACTTC.

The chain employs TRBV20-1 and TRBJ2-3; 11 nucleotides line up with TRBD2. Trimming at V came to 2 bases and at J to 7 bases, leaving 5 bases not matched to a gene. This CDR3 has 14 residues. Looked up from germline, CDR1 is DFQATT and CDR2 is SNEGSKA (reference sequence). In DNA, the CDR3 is TGCAGTGCTAGACTAGCGGGAGGATTCCATACGCAGTATTTT. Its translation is CSARLAGGFHTQYF.

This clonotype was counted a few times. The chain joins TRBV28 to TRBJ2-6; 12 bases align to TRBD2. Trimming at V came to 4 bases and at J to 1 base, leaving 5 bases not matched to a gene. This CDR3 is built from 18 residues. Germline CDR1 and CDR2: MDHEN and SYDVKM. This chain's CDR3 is CASSSPLAGGSGANVLTF. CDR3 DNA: TGTGCCAGCAGTTCACCACTAGCGGGGGGTTCTGGGGCCAACGTCCTGACTTTC.

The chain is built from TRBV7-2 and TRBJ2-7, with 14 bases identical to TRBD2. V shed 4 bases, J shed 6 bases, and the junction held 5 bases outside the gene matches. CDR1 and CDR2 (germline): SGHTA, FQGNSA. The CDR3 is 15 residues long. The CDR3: CASSSGLAGGIEQYF. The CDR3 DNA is TGTGCCAGCAGCTCAGGACTAGCGGGAGGTATCGAGCAGTACTTC.

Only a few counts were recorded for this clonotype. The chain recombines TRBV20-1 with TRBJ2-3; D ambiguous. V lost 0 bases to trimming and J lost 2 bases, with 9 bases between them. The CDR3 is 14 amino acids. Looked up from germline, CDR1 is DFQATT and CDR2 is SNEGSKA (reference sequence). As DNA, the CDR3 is TGCAGTGCTAGAGAGGCATTACACACAGATACGCAGTATTTT. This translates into CSAREALHTDTQYF.

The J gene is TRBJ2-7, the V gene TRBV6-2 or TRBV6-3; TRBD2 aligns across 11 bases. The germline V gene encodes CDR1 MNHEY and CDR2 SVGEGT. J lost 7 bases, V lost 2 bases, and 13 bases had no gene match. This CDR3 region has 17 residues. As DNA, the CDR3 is TGTGCCAGCAGTTACCCTCGACTAGCGGGAATCCCGGGGGAGCAGTACTTC. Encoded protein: CASSYPRLAGIPGEQYF.

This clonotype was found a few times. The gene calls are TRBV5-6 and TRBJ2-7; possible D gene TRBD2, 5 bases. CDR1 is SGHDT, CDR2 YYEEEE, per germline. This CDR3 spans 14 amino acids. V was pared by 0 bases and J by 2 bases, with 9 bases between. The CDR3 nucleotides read TGTGCCAGCAGCTTGGCTAGCAGAACCTACGAGCAGTACTTC. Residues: CASSLASRTYEQYF.

The DNA for the CDR3 is TGTGCCAGCAGTACCGGGACTAGCTTCACAGATACGCAGTATTTT. It codes for CASSTGTSFTDTQYF. J is TRBJ2-3 and V is TRBV2, with 9 positions matching TRBD2. The V gene's germline CDR1 is SNHLY and CDR2 FYNNEI. The CDR3 sequence is 15 residues long. Germline trimming cut 5 bases from V and 2 bases from J; bases unmatched to any gene: 5.

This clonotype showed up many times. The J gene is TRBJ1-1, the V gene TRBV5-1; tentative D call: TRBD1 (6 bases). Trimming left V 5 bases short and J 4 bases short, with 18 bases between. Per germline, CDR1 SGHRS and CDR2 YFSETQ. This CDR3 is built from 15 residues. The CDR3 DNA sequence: TGCGCCAGCAGGGAGAAGACAGGTTTTGTCACTGAAGCTTTCTTT. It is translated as CASREKTGFVTEAFF. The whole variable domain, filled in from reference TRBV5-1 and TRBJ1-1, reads KAGVTQTPRYLIKTRGQQVTLSCSPISGHRSVSWYQQTPGQGLQFLFEYFSETQRNKGNFPGRFSGRQFSNSRSEMNVSTLELGDSALYLCASREKTGFVTEAFFGQGTRLTVV.

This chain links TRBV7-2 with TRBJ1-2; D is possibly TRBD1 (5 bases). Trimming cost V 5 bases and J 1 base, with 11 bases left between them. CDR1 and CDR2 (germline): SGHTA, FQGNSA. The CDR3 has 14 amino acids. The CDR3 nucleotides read TGTGCCAGCAGCCCGGCGGGGGGTAACTATGGCTACACCTTC. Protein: CASSPAGGNYGYTF.

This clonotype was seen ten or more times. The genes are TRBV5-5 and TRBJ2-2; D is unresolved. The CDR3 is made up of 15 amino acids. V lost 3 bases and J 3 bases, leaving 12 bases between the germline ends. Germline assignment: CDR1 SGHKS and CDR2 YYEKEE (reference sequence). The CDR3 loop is CASSSKIQDTGELFF. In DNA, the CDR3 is TGTGCCAGCAGCTCAAAAATCCAGGACACCGGGGAGCTGTTTTTT. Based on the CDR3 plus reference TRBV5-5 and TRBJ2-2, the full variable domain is DAGVTQSPTHLIKTRGQQVTLRCSPISGHKSVSWYQQVLGQGPQFIFQYYEKEERGRGNFPDRFSARQFPNYSSELNVNALLLGDSALYLCASSSKIQDTGELFFGEGSRLTVL.